The source of this TCR beta chain is a study of cytomegalovirus exposure and HLA in healthy donors. The CDR3 has 14 residues. Trimming removed 5 bases from V and 6 bases from J, with 13 bases in between. Per the germline V gene, CDR1 is SNHLY and CDR2 is FYNNEI. A remark on this clone: Its antigen remains unknown.

General observations from the study: A later analysis found first-cohort TCR clusters tended to co-occur in the 130 or so validation repertoires.

Sequencing was performed with immunoSEQ multiplex PCR; in TCRdb, only in-frame clones are kept and a portion is missing. Of hundreds of thousands of clones detected, over 65% appear once; the ten largest clones hold around 5.6%. Sample: PBMCs. The chain couples TRBV2 to TRBJ2-2; a weak D match, TRBD1 (6 bases). The clonotype comes from a woman between 18 and 30 years old in good health and CMV-seronegative. The DNA for the CDR3 is TGTGCCAGCAGTACAGGGAATGTCGCCGGGGAGCTGTTTTTT. Amino acid sequence: CASSTGNVAGELFF.